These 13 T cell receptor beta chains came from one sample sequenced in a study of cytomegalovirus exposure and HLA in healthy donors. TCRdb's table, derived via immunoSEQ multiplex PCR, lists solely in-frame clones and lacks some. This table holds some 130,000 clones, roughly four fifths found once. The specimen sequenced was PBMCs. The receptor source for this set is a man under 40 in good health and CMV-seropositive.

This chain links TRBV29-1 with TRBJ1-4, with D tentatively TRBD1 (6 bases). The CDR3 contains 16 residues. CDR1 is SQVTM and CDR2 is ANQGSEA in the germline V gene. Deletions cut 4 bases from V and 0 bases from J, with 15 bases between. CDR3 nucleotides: TGCAGCGTTGCCCCGGACAGCTATGCAACTAATGAAAAACTGTTTTTT. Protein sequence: CSVAPDSYATNEKLFF.

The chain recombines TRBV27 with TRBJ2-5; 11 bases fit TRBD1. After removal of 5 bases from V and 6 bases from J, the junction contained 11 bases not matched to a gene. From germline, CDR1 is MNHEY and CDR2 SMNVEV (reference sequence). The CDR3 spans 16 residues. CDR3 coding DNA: TGTGCCAGCAGTATCGGCCGGGACAGGGGGACGAAGACCCAGTACTTC. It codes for CASSIGRDRGTKTQYF.

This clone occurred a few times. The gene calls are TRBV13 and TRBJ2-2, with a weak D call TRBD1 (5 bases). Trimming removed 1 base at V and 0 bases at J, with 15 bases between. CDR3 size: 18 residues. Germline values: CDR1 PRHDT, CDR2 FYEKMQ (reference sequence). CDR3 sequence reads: CASSLDDFRTPNTGELFF. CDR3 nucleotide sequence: TGTGCCAGCAGCTTAGATGATTTTAGGACACCGAACACCGGGGAGCTGTTTTTT.

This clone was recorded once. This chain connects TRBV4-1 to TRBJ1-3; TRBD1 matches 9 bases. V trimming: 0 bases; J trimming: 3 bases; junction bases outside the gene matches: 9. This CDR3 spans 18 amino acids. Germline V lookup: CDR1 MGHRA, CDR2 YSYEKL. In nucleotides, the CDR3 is TGCGCCAGCAGCCAAGATCCCCCGACAGGGGGAATTGGAAACACCATATATTTT. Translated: CASSQDPPTGGIGNTIYF.

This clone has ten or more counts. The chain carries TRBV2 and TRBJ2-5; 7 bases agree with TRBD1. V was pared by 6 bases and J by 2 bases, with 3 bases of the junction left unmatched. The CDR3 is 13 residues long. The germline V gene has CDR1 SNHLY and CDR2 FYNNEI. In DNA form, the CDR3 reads TGTGCCAGCAGCCCGGACAGGCAAGAGACCCAGTACTTC. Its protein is CASSPDRQETQYF.

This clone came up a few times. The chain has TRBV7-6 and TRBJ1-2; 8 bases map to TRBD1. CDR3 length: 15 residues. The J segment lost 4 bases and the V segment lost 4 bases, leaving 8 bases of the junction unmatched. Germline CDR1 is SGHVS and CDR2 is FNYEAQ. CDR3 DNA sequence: TGTGCCAGCAGCTCTCAACAGGGGGACTCCTATGGCTACACCTTC. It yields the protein CASSSQQGDSYGYTF.

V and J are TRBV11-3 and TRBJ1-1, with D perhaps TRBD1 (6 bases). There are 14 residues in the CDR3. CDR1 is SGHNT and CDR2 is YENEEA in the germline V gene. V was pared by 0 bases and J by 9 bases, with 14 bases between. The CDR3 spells CASSLDSGQSKAFF. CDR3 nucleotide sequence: TGTGCCAGCAGCTTAGACTCTGGACAGTCTAAAGCTTTCTTT.

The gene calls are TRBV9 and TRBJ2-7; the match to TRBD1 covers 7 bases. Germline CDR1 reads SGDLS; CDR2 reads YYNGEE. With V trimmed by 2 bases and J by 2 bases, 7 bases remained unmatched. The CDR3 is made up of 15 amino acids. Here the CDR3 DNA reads TGTGCCAGCAGCGTCGGAGGACAGGCTACCTACGAGCAGTACTTC. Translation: CASSVGGQATYEQYF.

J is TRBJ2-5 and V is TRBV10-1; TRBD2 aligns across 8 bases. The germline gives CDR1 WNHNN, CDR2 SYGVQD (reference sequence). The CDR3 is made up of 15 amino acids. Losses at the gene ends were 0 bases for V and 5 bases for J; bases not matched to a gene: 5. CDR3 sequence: CASSESGGAGETQYF. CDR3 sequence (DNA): TGCGCCAGCAGTGAGTCCGGGGGGGCCGGGGAGACCCAGTACTTC.

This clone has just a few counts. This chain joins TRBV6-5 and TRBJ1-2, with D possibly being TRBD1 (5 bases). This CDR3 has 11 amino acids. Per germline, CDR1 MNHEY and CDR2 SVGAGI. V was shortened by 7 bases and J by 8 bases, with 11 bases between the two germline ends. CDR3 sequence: CASIGASGYTF. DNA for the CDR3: TGTGCCAGCATTGGGGCGTCGGGCTACACCTTC.

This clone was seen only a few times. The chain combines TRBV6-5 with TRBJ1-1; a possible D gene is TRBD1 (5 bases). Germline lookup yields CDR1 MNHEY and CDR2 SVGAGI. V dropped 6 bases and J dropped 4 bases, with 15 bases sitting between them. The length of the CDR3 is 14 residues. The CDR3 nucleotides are TGTGCCAGCAGCCTCAGATCGGGGGGCACTGAAGCTTTCTTT. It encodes CASSLRSGGTEAFF.

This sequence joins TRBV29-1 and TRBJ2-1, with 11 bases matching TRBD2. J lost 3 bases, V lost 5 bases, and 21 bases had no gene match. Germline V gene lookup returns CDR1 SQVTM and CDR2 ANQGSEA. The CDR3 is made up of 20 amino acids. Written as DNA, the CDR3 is TGCAGCGTTTTTCCTCGGCAGGGTACTAGCGGGAGACAGCTCTACAATGAGCAGTTCTTC. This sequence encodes CSVFPRQGTSGRQLYNEQFF.

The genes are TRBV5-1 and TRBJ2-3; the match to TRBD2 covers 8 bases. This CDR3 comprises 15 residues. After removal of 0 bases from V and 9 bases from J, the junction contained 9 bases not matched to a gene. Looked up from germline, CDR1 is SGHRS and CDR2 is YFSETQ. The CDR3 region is CASSLGGLGEVTQYF. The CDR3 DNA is TGCGCCAGCAGCTTGGGGGGACTAGGGGAGGTGACGCAGTATTTT.